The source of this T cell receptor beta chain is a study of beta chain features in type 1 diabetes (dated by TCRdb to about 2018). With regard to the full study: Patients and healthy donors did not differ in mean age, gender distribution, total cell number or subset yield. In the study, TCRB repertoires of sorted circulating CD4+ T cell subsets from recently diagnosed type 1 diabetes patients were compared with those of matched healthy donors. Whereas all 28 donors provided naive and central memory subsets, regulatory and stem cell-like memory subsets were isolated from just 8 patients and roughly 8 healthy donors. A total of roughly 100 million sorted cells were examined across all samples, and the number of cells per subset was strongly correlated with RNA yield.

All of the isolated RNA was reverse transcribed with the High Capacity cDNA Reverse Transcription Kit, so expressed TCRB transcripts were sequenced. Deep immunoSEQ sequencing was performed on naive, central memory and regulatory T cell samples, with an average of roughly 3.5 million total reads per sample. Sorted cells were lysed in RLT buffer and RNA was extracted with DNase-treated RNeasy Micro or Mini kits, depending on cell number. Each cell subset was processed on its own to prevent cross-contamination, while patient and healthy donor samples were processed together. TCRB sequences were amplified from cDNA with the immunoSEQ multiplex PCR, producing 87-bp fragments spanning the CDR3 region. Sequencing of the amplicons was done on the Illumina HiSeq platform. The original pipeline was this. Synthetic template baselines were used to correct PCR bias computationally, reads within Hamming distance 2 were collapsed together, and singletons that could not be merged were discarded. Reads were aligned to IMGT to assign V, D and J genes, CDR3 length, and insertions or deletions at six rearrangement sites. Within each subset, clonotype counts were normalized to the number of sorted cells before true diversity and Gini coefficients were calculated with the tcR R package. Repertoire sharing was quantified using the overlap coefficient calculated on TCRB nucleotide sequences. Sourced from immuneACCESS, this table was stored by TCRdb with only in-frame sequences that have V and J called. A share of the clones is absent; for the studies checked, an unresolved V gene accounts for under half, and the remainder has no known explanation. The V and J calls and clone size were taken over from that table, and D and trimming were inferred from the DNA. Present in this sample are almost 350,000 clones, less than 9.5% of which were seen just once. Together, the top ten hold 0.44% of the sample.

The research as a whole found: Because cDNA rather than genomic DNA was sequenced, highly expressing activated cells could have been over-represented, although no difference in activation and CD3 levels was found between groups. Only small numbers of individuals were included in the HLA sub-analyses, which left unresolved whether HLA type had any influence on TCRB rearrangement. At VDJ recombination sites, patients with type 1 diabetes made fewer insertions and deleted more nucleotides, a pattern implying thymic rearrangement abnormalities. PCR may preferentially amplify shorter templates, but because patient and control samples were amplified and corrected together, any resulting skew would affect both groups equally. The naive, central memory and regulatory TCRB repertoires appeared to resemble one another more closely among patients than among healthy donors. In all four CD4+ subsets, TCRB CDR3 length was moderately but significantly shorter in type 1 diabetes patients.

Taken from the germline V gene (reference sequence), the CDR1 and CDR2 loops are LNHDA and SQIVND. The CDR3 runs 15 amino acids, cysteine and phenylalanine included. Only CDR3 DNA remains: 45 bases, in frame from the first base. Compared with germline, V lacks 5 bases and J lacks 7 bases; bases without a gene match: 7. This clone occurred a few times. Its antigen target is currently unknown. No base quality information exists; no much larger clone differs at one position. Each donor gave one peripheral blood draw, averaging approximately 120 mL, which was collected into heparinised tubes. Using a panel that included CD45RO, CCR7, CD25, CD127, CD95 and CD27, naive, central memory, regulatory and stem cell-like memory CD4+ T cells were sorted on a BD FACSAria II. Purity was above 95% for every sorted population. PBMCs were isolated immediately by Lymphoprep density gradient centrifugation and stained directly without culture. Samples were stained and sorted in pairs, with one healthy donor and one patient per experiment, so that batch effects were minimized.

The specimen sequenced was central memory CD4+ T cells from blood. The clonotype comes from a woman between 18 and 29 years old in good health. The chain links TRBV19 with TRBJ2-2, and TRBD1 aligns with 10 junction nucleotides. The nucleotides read TGTGCCAGTAGTCCAGACAGGGGGCTCGGCGGGGAGCTGTTTTTT. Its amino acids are CASSPDRGLGGELFF.